A selection of T cell receptor beta chains follows, all from one sample in a study of cytomegalovirus exposure and HLA in healthy donors. Using immunoSEQ multiplex PCR, the repertoire was profiled, and TCRdb retains in-frame clones only, with some absent. Of around 150,000 clones in the sample, approximately 80% were seen once. The sequencing input was PBMCs. These receptor sequences come from a man aged 35 to 55 in good health and CMV-seronegative. The CDR3 runs from the conserved cysteine through the conserved F or W. D genes are given only for firm matches. Size values are once, few and many counts, or a class for expanded clones, and some rows have none.

cdr3_aa | cdr3_nt | v_call | clone_size | d_call | j_call
CSVESGVNNEQFF | TGCAGCGTTGAGAGCGGGGTTAACAATGAGCAGTTCTTC | TRBV29-1 | NA | TRBD2 | TRBJ2-1
CASSELAGEYNEQFF | TGTGCCAGCAGTGAACTAGCGGGGGAGTACAATGAGCAGTTCTTC | TRBV6-1 | few | TRBD2 | TRBJ2-1
CASSLATEKNEKLFF | TGCGCCAGCAGCTTGGCGACAGAAAAAAATGAAAAACTGTTTTTT | TRBV5-1 | NA | NA | TRBJ1-4
CASSLARPNEQFF | TGTGCCAGCAGTTTGGCTAGGCCCAATGAGCAGTTCTTC | TRBV6-5 | NA | NA | TRBJ2-1
CASSLVFYEQYF | TGTGCCAGCAGTCTAGTCTTTTACGAGCAGTACTTC | TRBV28 | once | NA | TRBJ2-7
CASSPGSGEQYF | TGTGCCAGCAGCCCCGGGTCTGGGGAGCAGTACTTC | TRBV7-9 | NA | NA | TRBJ2-7
CASSQESGEVSQPQHF | TGCGCCAGCAGCCAAGAGTCTGGAGAAGTCAGCCAGCCCCAGCATTTT | TRBV4-1 | NA | NA | TRBJ1-5
CASSIQNTEAFF | TGTGCCAGTAGTATACAGAACACTGAAGCTTTCTTT | TRBV19 | NA | NA | TRBJ1-1
CASSPGHPRINEQFF | TGTGCCAGCAGCCCCGGACACCCAAGGATCAATGAGCAGTTCTTC | TRBV6-5 | NA | NA | TRBJ2-1
CASSLSQNTEAFF | TGTGCCAGCAGCTTATCACAGAACACTGAAGCTTTCTTT | TRBV11-2 | NA | NA | TRBJ1-1
CASSSGTLGTGELFF | TGTGCCAGCAGCAGCGGGACCCTTGGCACCGGGGAGCTGTTTTTT | TRBV11-2 | once | TRBD2 | TRBJ2-2
CTSSQEKRGQETQYF | TGCACCAGCAGCCAAGAAAAGCGGGGACAAGAGACCCAGTACTTC | TRBV1 | few | NA | TRBJ2-5
CASSFPWGLAASYEQYF | TGTGCCAGCAGCTTCCCCTGGGGCCTAGCGGCCTCCTACGAGCAGTACTTC | TRBV5-6 | NA | TRBD2 | TRBJ2-7
CASSTAGTGVDEQYF | TGTGCCAGCAGCACCGCCGGGACAGGGGTAGACGAGCAGTACTTC | TRBV11-2 | NA | TRBD1 | TRBJ2-7
CASTSQRGGNEQFF | TGTGCCAGCACATCCCAGCGGGGGGGAAATGAGCAGTTCTTC | TRBV2 | NA | TRBD2 | TRBJ2-1
CASSPYVQSSYEQYF | TGTGCCAGCTCACCATACGTACAGTCTTCCTACGAGCAGTACTTC | TRBV18 | few | NA | TRBJ2-7
CAISEWMGSEAFF | TGTGCCATCAGTGAGTGGATGGGCTCTGAAGCTTTCTTT | TRBV10-3 | NA | NA | TRBJ1-1
CASSVDTGSVELFF | TGTGCCAGCAGCGTAGATACAGGAAGTGTGGAACTGTTTTTT | TRBV9 | NA | NA | TRBJ1-4
CASSLDRNNEQFF | TGCGCCAGCAGCCTGGACAGGAACAATGAGCAGTTCTTC | TRBV4-3 | few | TRBD1 | TRBJ2-1
CASTAAGGYEQYF | TGTGCCAGTACCGCCGCGGGGGGGTACGAGCAGTACTTC | TRBV19 | NA | TRBD2 | TRBJ2-7
CASSATQNLKGEQYF | TGTGCCAGCAGCGCCACACAGAACTTAAAGGGGGAGCAGTACTTC | TRBV9 | NA | NA | TRBJ2-7
CSVGGRGGSTGELFF | TGCAGCGTTGGGGGGAGGGGCGGAAGCACCGGGGAGCTGTTTTTT | TRBV29-1 | NA | TRBD2 | TRBJ2-2
CASSLESSGGAVGLFF | TGTGCCAGCAGCTTAGAGTCTAGCGGGGGGGCGGTGGGGCTGTTCTTC | TRBV7-2 | NA | TRBD2 | TRBJ2-1